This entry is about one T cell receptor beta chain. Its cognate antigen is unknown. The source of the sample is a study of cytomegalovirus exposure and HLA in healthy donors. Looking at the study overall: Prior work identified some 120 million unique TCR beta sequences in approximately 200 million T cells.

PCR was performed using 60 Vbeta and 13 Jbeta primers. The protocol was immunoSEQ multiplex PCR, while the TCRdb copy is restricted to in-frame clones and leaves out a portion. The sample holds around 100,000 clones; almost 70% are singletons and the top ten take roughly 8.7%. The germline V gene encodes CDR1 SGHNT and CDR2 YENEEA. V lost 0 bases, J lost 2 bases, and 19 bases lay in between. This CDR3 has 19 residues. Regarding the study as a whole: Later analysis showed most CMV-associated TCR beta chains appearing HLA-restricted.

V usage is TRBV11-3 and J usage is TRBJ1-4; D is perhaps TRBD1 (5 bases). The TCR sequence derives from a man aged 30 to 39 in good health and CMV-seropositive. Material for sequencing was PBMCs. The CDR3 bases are TGTGCCAGCAGCTTAGAGGGGGGTGACGGGGCTTCCACTAATGAAAAACTGTTTTTT. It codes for CASSLEGGDGASTNEKLFF.